Below, 10 T cell receptor beta chains from the same sample are listed, as sequenced in a study of Tregs in tolerant kidney transplant recipients. TCRdb's table, derived via immunoSEQ multiplex PCR, lists solely in-frame clones and lacks some. The sample includes tens of thousands of clones, approximately 90% of them seen just once. The sequences come from Tregs from blood, collected before the transplant. The receptors come from a human donor who received a combined kidney and bone marrow transplant.

The V call is TRBV19, the J call TRBJ2-1; D may be TRBD1 (5 bases). This CDR3 is built from 15 residues. Trimming shortened V by 6 bases and J by 2 bases, and 14 bases separated the two germline ends. Germline assignment: CDR1 LNHDA and CDR2 SQIVND (reference sequence). CDR3 protein: CASRTAQGTYNEQFF. The CDR3 DNA is TGTGCCAGTAGAACCGCCCAGGGAACCTACAATGAGCAGTTCTTC.

This clone came up a few times. This rearrangement joins TRBV9 to TRBJ1-1, with D perhaps TRBD1 (6 bases). Germline V gene lookup returns CDR1 SGDLS and CDR2 YYNGEE. The V and J ends lost 3 bases and 8 bases respectively, with 14 bases between them. This CDR3 has 13 residues. CDR3 residues: CASSAGVWGEAFF. The DNA for the CDR3 is TGTGCCAGCAGCGCAGGGGTTTGGGGGGAAGCTTTCTTT.

The chain combines TRBV28 with TRBJ2-5; TRBD2 matches at 7 bases. This CDR3 is 13 amino acids long. The V gene's germline CDR1 is MDHEN and CDR2 SYDVKM. The V gene end was trimmed by 9 bases and the J gene end by 3 bases; junction bases not matched to a gene: 7. For the CDR3, the DNA is TGTGCCAGTAGGGGACTACCGAAAGAGACCCAGTACTTC. The encoded protein is CASRGLPKETQYF. Supplemented by reference TRBV28 and TRBJ2-5, the full variable domain reads DVKVTQSSRYLVKRTGEKVFLECVQDMDHENMFWYRQDPGLGLRLIYFSYDVKMKEKGDIPEGYSVSREKKERFSLILESASTNQTSMYLCASRGLPKETQYFGPGTRLLVL.

The CDR3 is CASRGTANYGYTF. CDR3 nucleotides: TGTGCCAGCAGGGGGACAGCTAACTATGGCTACACCTTC. The genes are TRBV2 and TRBJ1-2, with 7 bases identical to TRBD1. Germline CDR1 SNHLY, CDR2 FYNNEI. This CDR3 is built from 13 residues. Losses at the gene ends were 6 bases for V and 0 bases for J; bases not matched to a gene: 1.

The chain couples TRBV28 to TRBJ2-7; 8 bases match TRBD2. Germline lookup yields CDR1 MDHEN and CDR2 SYDVKM. The CDR3 is 13 amino acids. V lost 11 bases to trimming and J lost 2 bases; unmatched junction nucleotides: 8. CDR3 DNA: TGTGCCGGACAAACTAGCGGAGCCTACGAGCAGTACTTC. Its protein product is CAGQTSGAYEQYF.

V usage is TRBV2 and J usage is TRBJ2-1; a weak D match, TRBD1 (6 bases). V lost 2 bases and J lost 2, with 7 bases in between. This CDR3 has 14 amino acids. Per germline, CDR1 SNHLY and CDR2 FYNNEI. CDR3 region: CASSEQGTYNEQFF. The CDR3 nucleotides are TGTGCCAGCAGTGAACAGGGGACCTACAATGAGCAGTTCTTC.

The chain uses TRBV19 and TRBJ2-1; 8 bases map to TRBD2. The junction had 3 bases not matched to a gene; V was cut back by 2 bases and J by 3 bases. Germline V CDR1 and CDR2: LNHDA, SQIVND (reference sequence). The CDR3 is 15 amino acids. In DNA form, the CDR3 reads TGTGCCAGTAGTATACCCGGGACTAGCTACAATGAGCAGTTCTTC. Amino acids: CASSIPGTSYNEQFF.

V gene TRBV5-7 combines with J gene TRBJ2-6; 10 bases line up with TRBD2. TRBV5-7 has ORF status, its function being uncertain. CDR3 length: 18 residues. V lost 5 bases and J lost 1; bases outside the gene matches: 9. CDR3 coding DNA: TGTGCCAGCAGTTCTTTAGCGGGAGGAATTTCTGGGGCCAACGTCCTGACTTTC. It is translated as CASSSLAGGISGANVLTF.

This clone came up a few times. The chain couples TRBV20-1 to TRBJ2-1; D unresolved. CDR3 size: 10 residues. With 3 bases removed from V and 6 bases from J, the gap between germline ends came to 3 bases. Germline values: CDR1 DFQATT, CDR2 SNEGSKA (reference sequence). CDR3 coding DNA: TGCAGTGCTAGCTCCAATGAGCAGTTCTTC. Amino acids: CSASSNEQFF.

The chain employs TRBV28 and TRBJ1-2; D unclear. Germline V CDR1 and CDR2: MDHEN, SYDVKM. V dropped 3 bases and J dropped 5 bases, with 7 bases sitting between them. This CDR3 spans 12 amino acids. The CDR3 DNA sequence: TGTGCCAGCAGTTTGAGCAAGTATGGCTACACCTTC. This codes for CASSLSKYGYTF.